Here is one T cell receptor (beta chain) with its context. Antigen: not known. Measured with immunoSEQ multiplex PCR; TCRdb has only the in-frame clones, and not every one. The sample lists approximately 31,000 clones, 90% to 95% occurring once. There are 15 residues in the CDR3. V was trimmed by 0 bases and J by 4 bases, leaving 12 bases between them. CDR1 is LGHNA, CDR2 YNFKEQ, per germline. This specimen belongs to a study of circulating and synovial CD4+ cells in juvenile arthritis. General study points: These repertoires were less diverse than bulk blood CD4 repertoires. Traditional Vbeta family usage analysis missed the pathogenic-like versus bulk difference. Overlap with synovium rose as more T cells were sequenced. These blood cells shared more CDR3 sequences with synovium than bulk blood.

The rearrangement uses TRBV4-2 and TRBJ1-2; D is ambiguous. The TCR sequence derives from a human donor with juvenile idiopathic arthritis. The sample comprised CD4+ T cells from blood. CDR3 protein: CASSQDLGPSYGYTF. The CDR3 coding sequence is TGTGCCAGCAGCCAAGATCTAGGCCCGAGCTATGGCTACACCTTC.